This T cell receptor (beta chain) came from a study of metastatic and nonmetastatic thyroid tumors. V was clipped by 6 bases and J by 3 bases; unmatched bases: 7. The CDR3 is 17 amino acids. The germline gives CDR1 SNHLY, CDR2 FYNNEI. All patients were untreated before thyroid surgery. Using MiXCR, TCRdb reanalyzed the PCR reads. The table shows thousands of clones, with about 35% occurring only once. The sequence was collected from a female donor with papillary thyroid cancer or a benign thyroid nodule (not recorded which). Some clones in this sample may be carry-over from other donors' samples. Sequencing was done on a sample of adjacent normal tissue. The rearrangement links TRBV2 to TRBJ2-2, with TRBD2 matching over 13 bases. CDR3 nucleotides: TGTGCCAGCAGCGTACTAGCGGGGGGGCCATACACCGGGGAGCTGTTTTTT. It codes for CASSVLAGGPYTGELFF.